This T cell receptor (beta chain) was recorded in a study of a mutant IDH1 vaccine in newly diagnosed glioma. Study results and limitations: A vaccine-induced immune response developed in roughly 93% of the patients.

CDR1 is SEHNR and CDR2 is FQNEAQ in the germline V gene (reference sequence). The V gene lost 2 bases and the J gene lost 8 bases, with 15 bases spanning the gap. The CDR3 is made up of 15 amino acids. This sample's time point: week 5, during vaccination. It was 300 ug of mutant IDH1 20-mer peptide that made up each vaccine dose, given with topical imiquimod. New WHO grade 3 or 4 astrocytomas that were IDH1-mutant and ATRX-lost had been found in donors. TCRdb's table, derived via immunoSEQ multiplex PCR, lists solely in-frame clones and lacks some. The data show 50,000 to 75,000 clones, with about 88% seen just once and 7% to 8.5% held by the top ten. A few counts support this clone. Its antigen is not identified.

The source is a woman in her fifties or sixties with glioma. The sequenced sample was PBMCs, obtained from a glioma patient whose treatment included an IDH1 peptide vaccine. The chain combines TRBV7-9 with TRBJ1-4; D uncertain. This CDR3 is CASSLRGGGEEKLFF. The CDR3 coding sequence is TGTGCCAGCAGCTTACGAGGAGGCGGGGAGGAAAAACTGTTTTTT.